The 10 T cell receptor beta chains in this list originate from one sample, sequenced in a study of T cells in localized non-small cell lung cancer. Only in-frame clones appear in the TCRdb table, and some are missing; sequencing was by immunoSEQ multiplex PCR. The sample has under 50,000 clones, about four fifths seen once; the top ten hold approximately 17%. The specimen comprised peripheral blood mononuclear cells, sampled before any cancer treatment. The receptor set was obtained from a man between 40 and 75 years old with stage III lung adenocarcinoma.

The chain combines TRBV9 with TRBJ2-7, with D possibly TRBD2 on 6 matching bases. This CDR3 is built from 14 residues. Germline V gene data show CDR1 as SGDLS and CDR2 as YYNGEE. V lost 4 bases to trimming and J lost 6 bases, with 17 bases between them. The chain's CDR3 is CASSPGAPGGEQYF. CDR3 DNA: TGTGCCAGCAGCCCCGGGGCCCCCGGGGGCGAGCAGTACTTC.

The chain recombines TRBV4-1 with TRBJ2-1; 9 nucleotides agree with TRBD2. V shed 1 base, J shed 4 bases, and the junction held 5 bases outside the gene matches. The CDR3 extends over 16 amino acids. The V gene's germline CDR1 is MGHRA and CDR2 YSYEKL. CDR3 amino acids: CASSQGSGGRYNEQFF. For the CDR3, the DNA is TGCGCCAGCAGCCAAGGGAGCGGGGGGAGATACAATGAGCAGTTCTTC.

The V gene is TRBV27, the J gene TRBJ2-7; 7 positions match TRBD1. Germline CDR1 and CDR2: MNHEY and SMNVEV (reference sequence). The CDR3 is 15 residues long. V lost 0 bases and J lost 0; bases outside the gene matches: 2. The CDR3 nucleotides read TGTGCCAGCAGTTTATCCAGGGGGAGCTCCTACGAGCAGTACTTC. Amino acids: CASSLSRGSSYEQYF.

The chain is built from TRBV10-1 and TRBJ2-1; 16 positions match TRBD2. Trimming took 4 bases from V and 12 from J; bases not matched to a gene: 6. The CDR3 is 15 amino acids. Germline V lookup: CDR1 WNHNN, CDR2 SYGVQD (reference sequence). For the CDR3, the DNA is TGCGCCAGCAGTGCTGGGACTAGCGGGGGGGTGCGGCAGTTCTTC. Translation gives CASSAGTSGGVRQFF.

The chain's CDR3 is CASSPDAVADTQYF. CDR3 nucleotides: TGTGCCAGCAGCCCCGATGCGGTAGCCGATACGCAGTATTTT. The chain combines TRBV16 with TRBJ2-3; no clear D gene. CDR1 and CDR2 from the germline V gene are KGHSY and FQNENV. This CDR3 comprises 14 residues. V dropped 4 bases and J dropped 6 bases, with 14 bases sitting between them. The full variable domain, completed using reference TRBV16 and TRBJ2-3, is GEEVAQTPKHLVRGEGQKAKLYCAPIKGHSYVFWYQQVLKNEFKFLISFQNENVFDETGMPKERFSAKCLPNSPCSLEIQATKLEDSAVYFCASSPDAVADTQYFGPGTRLTVL.

This clone was detected once. The chain joins TRBV27 to TRBJ2-7; 10 bases line up with TRBD2. Unmatched junction bases numbered 2, after V lost 3 bases and J lost 3 bases. The CDR3 loop spans 14 amino acids. Germline V gene lookup returns CDR1 MNHEY and CDR2 SMNVEV (reference sequence). The CDR3 DNA sequence: TGTGCCAGCAGTTTCTCTAGCGGGAGCTACGAGCAGTACTTC. This sequence encodes CASSFSSGSYEQYF.

This rearrangement joins TRBV7-6 to TRBJ2-5; D remains unclear. CDR3 length equals 12 residues. V shed 1 base and J shed 2 bases, with 2 bases lying between them. Per germline, CDR1 SGHVS and CDR2 FNYEAQ. The CDR3: CASSLVQETQYF. The CDR3 coding sequence is TGTGCCAGCAGCTTAGTTCAAGAGACCCAGTACTTC. The complete variable domain, with remaining parts taken from reference TRBV7-6 and TRBJ2-5, reads GAGVSQSPRYKVTKRGQDVALRCDPISGHVSLYWYRQALGQGPEFLTYFNYEAQQDKSGLPNDRFSAERPEGSISTLTIQRTEQRDSAMYRCASSLVQETQYFGPGTRLLVL.

CDR3 sequence: CASSEQLTAPNYGYTF. Here the CDR3 DNA reads TGTGCCAGCAGTGAACAGTTGACAGCTCCTAACTATGGCTACACCTTC. The chain carries TRBV6-1 and TRBJ1-2; maybe TRBD1 (5 bases). Trimming shortened V by 2 bases and J by 0 bases, and 13 bases separated the two germline ends. CDR1 is MNHNS, CDR2 SASEGT, per germline. CDR3 size: 16 residues.

The V gene is TRBV5-1, the J gene TRBJ2-3; D gene uncertain. The V gene's germline CDR1 is SGHRS and CDR2 YFSETQ. The CDR3 covers 13 residues. V was shortened by 5 bases and J by 5 bases, with 12 bases between the two germline ends. This chain's CDR3 is CASRGPSGDTQYF. The CDR3 nucleotides are TGCGCCAGCAGAGGTCCCTCGGGAGATACGCAGTATTTT.

This chain joins TRBV6-1 and TRBJ2-7; 7 nucleotides line up with TRBD1. Trimming took 6 bases from V and 0 from J; bases not matched to a gene: 5. Germline V gives CDR1 MNHNS, CDR2 SASEGT. This CDR3 contains 14 residues. Written as DNA, the CDR3 is TGTGCCAGCAGATTGGGACAGAGCTCCTACGAGCAGTACTTC. It yields the protein CASRLGQSSYEQYF.